This T cell receptor beta chain was captured by sequencing in a study of spatial heterogeneity in lung cancer. Study results and caveats: One measure, the expanded intratumoral alpha and beta TCR count, tracked tumor mutation counts.

About this clonotype: The antigen is unknown. This may be a read error: a much more frequent sequence differs by one nucleotide.

TCRdb independently ran MiXCR on the 5' RACE reads; one entry per CDR3 protein. Here the sample spans approximately 26,000 distinct CDR3 sequences, roughly 9% being singletons. This sample's time point: sample taken at primary tumor resection. Germline CDR1 reads SGHAT; CDR2 reads FQNNGV. The length of the CDR3 is 11 residues. The clonotype was recovered from a male donor with early-stage non-small cell lung cancer. The sequenced sample was lung tumor tissue, obtained at surgery. The V call is TRBV11-2, the J call TRBJ2-2, with no clear D. CDR3 DNA sequence: TGTGACAGCACCGAGACCGGGGAGCTGTTTTTT. Its translation: CDSTETGELFF. Supplemented by reference TRBV11-2 and TRBJ2-2, the full variable domain reads EAGVAQSPRYKIIEKRQSVAFWCNPISGHATLYWYQQILGQGPKLLIQFQNNGVVDDSQLPKDRFSAERLKGVDSTLKIQPAKLEDSAVYLCDSTETGELFFGEGSRLTVL.